This T cell receptor (beta chain) was profiled in a study of T-cell memory formation after mild COVID-19. Study context: TCR clusters were mostly confined to one donor each. Study-level findings and limits: Clones that contracted clustered mainly in CM and EM if CD4+ and in EMRA if CD8+.

As regards this clonotype: The antigen remains unidentified.

The CDR3 runs to 15 residues. V lost 2 bases and J lost 4, with 11 bases in between. MiXCR, applied by TCRdb to the 5' RACE reads, yields one record per CDR3 protein. The sample lists about 560,000 distinct CDR3 sequences, about 20% occurring once. The sample was PBMCs or a T cell subset sorted from them (not recorded which). The clonotype originates from an adult woman who had mild COVID-19 (a few samples of this study predate the infection). Cell type and time point are not known. V and J are TRBV12-3 or TRBV12-4 and TRBJ2-2; perhaps D is TRBD1 or TRBD2 (6 bases each). This CDR3 reads CASSLRGVGTGELFF. DNA of the CDR3: TGTGCCAGCAGTTTAAGGGGGGTCGGCACCGGGGAGCTGTTTTTT.